This T cell receptor (beta chain) was found in a study of T-cell memory formation after mild COVID-19. Study background: Clusters were largely donor specific.

Constant-segment primers were used for 5'RACE, and the resulting TCR alpha and TCR beta cDNA libraries carried sample barcodes and UMIs. MiXCR, applied by TCRdb to the 5' RACE reads, yields one record per CDR3 protein. This table holds tens of thousands of distinct CDR3 sequences, 8.5% to 10% found once. Whole-study findings and limits: From day 15 to 85, contracting clones were balanced between CD4 and CD8, whereas later expanders leaned toward CD4+. The study detected some responding clones in pre-infection memory, suggesting cross-reactive memory joined.

As for this clonotype: Its antigen is not identified.

This CDR3 contains 13 residues. The V and J ends lost 2 bases and 10 bases respectively, with 13 bases between them. The V gene's germline CDR1 is MNHEY and CDR2 SMNVEV (reference sequence). This rearrangement joins TRBV27 to TRBJ2-3; D possibly corresponds to TRBD1 (5 bases). This receptor was obtained from an adult woman who had mild COVID-19 (a few samples of this study predate the infection). Cell type and time point are not known. Sequencing input: PBMCs or a T cell subset sorted from them (not recorded which). The CDR3, as DNA: TGTGCCAGCAGTTTACCCCAGGGATCTTCGCAGTATTTT. Translating gives CASSLPQGSSQYF.